The source of this TCR beta chain is a study of T-cell reconstitution after alpha-beta-depleted transplantation in children (dated by TCRdb to the mid-2010s). General notes on the study: Using TCR repertoire profiling, the study quantitatively followed how T-cell immune reconstitution unfolded in children after TCRalphabeta/CD19-depleted allogeneic hematopoietic cell transplantation. General study outcomes and caveats: Apparently early alphabetaT-cell count recovery about two months after transplant reportedly relied on only several hundred rapidly expanded clones derived from non-depleted graft cells. Over the following months the frequencies of hyperexpanded clones went down, and after one year T-cell counts and TCRbeta diversity were mostly credited to newly produced T cells. In some patients, the high TCRbeta diversity seen at day 60 was put down to recipient T cells and intrathymic progenitors that had survived conditioning.

Preparation of the library involved PCR. TCRdb shows the sequencer as Illumina HiSeq 2500. Molecular barcoding was employed in the preparation of TCR libraries, with unique molecular identifiers being used to normalize TCRbeta repertoire quantification. The public reads were reprocessed in TCRdb via fastp at Q25 and MiXCR, keeping in-frame beta chains. CDR3 protein duplicates are merged, each entry listing the most common genes and DNA. The sample profile shows fewer than 350,000 distinct CDR3 sequences; 6.5% to 9% of them were found once. Jointly, the top ten make up about 9.1% of the sample. In the germline V gene, CDR1 corresponds to SGHRS and CDR2 to YFSETQ. V was cut back by 1 base and J by 5 bases, leaving a gap of 9 bases between them. The cysteine opens and the phenylalanine closes a CDR3 of 13 amino acids. Only CDR3 DNA is held: 39 bases, read in frame from base 1. This clonotype was found many times. It lacks a known antigen. There are no base qualities to consult, and no much larger clone falls within one base.

The meaning of the sample's treatment or condition label: allogeneic hematopoietic cell transplantation with graft depleted of TCRalphabeta T cells and CD19 B cells. The children who served as transplant recipients had been given grafts of TCRalphabeta/CD19-depleted allogeneic hematopoietic cells. The chain employs TRBV5-1 and TRBJ2-5; the D gene could be TRBD1 or TRBD2, each one agreeing over 5 bases. The clonotype comes from a female patient aged 2 to 10 who had a stem cell transplant for Fanconi anemia, so the T cells may come from the graft donor. This specimen was peripheral blood, taken 360 days after TCRalphabeta/CD19-depleted stem cell transplant. The CDR3 protein: CASSLQGGETQYF. The bases read TGCGCCAGCAGCTTGCAGGGCGGGGAGACCCAGTACTTC.